The clone carrying this T cell receptor (beta chain) has only one observation. Its antigen remains unidentified. Trimming cost V 4 bases and J 4 bases; bases outside gene matches: 15. Germline V CDR1 and CDR2: MGHDK, SYGVNS. This CDR3 spans 17 amino acids. The data are from a study of Tregs in tolerant kidney transplant recipients. Whole-study findings and limits: Tregs expanded with activated donor B cells seemed most donor-specific. For some patients, primers changed over time, blocking nucleotide-level comparison. Donor-specific Treg expansion exceeded global Treg expansion in tolerant patients, suggesting antigen drive.

Mixed chimerism was transient after nonmyeloablative marrow transplants from related graft donors. The assay was immunoSEQ multiplex PCR, and TCRdb's table has in-frame clones only and misses some. Here the sample spans approximately 20,000 clones, roughly 80% being singletons. V gene TRBV25-1 combines with J gene TRBJ1-1, with TRBD1 matching 7 bases. The receptor was derived from a human patient who received a combined kidney and bone marrow transplant. These T cells may partly come from the graft donor. Sample: CD8+ T cells from blood (PBMCs), taken 6 months after the transplant. CDR3 nucleotides: TGTGCCAGCAGTGCCAAAACTACAGGGGCCCAGGCCACTGAAGCTTTCTTT. Translated: CASSAKTTGAQATEAFF.